This TCR beta chain derives from a study of regulatory T cells in long-lasting Graves disease. Study-level findings and limits: Persistent patients shared more public clonotypes (2,741) than newly diagnosed patients (roughly 960).

With iRepertoire HTBI primers and Arm-PCR of CDR3 regions, TCR beta libraries were built. Each CDR3 protein gets one entry after TCRdb re-called the multiplex PCR reads with MiXCR. Here the sample spans approximately 300,000 distinct CDR3 sequences, 15% to 20% being singletons. At least ten counts were recorded for this clonotype. The antigen remains unidentified. Time point reported: newly diagnosed GD, antithyroid drugs for less than 3 months. The TCR library was made from RNA extracted from PBMCs. The sequence derives from a female donor with Graves disease. The input for sequencing was peripheral blood mononuclear cells (PBMCs), taken at new diagnosis, from a patient treated with antithyroid drugs.

This CDR3 is CASSEAWDRGYGYTF. CDR3 in DNA: TGTGCCAGCAGTGAAGCTTGGGACAGGGGTTACGGCTACACCTTC. V is TRBV6-1 and J is TRBJ1-2; 10 nucleotides align to TRBD1. CDR3 length: 15 residues. The J segment lost 8 bases and the V segment lost 0 bases, leaving 6 bases of the junction unmatched. CDR1 and CDR2 from the germline V gene are MNHNS and SASEGT.